This TCR beta chain was observed in a study of human T cells and chemical hapten exposure. Turning to the study itself: 2% DPC applied to a 2 cm by 2 cm arm area sensitized donors.

Time point here: patch test 2, 6 weeks after DPC sensitization. Indicated treatment: therapeutic diphenylcyclopropenone sensitization with weekly scalp DPC. Using its own MiXCR run on the RACE reads, TCRdb lists one record per CDR3 protein. This sample has 80,000 to 95,000 distinct CDR3 sequences, with about 9.9% found just once. Sequencing used whole blood, obtained in connection with sensitization to the hapten diphenylcyclopropenone (DPC). This clonotype originated in a man between 18 and 29 years old with alopecia areata. Some clones in this sample may be carry-over from other donors' samples.

CDR3 DNA: TGTGCCAGCAGCTTTTTCAAGCGGGGGAACTCCTACAATGAGCAGTTCTTC. This encodes CASSFFKRGNSYNEQFF. The genes are TRBV11-2 and TRBJ2-1; 8 positions match TRBD2. Germline V gene lookup returns CDR1 SGHAT and CDR2 FQNNGV. This CDR3 has 17 amino acids. The ends lost 3 bases at V and 0 bases at J; junction bases unmatched: 7.